This TCR beta chain comes out of a study of spatial heterogeneity in lung cancer. This clonotype was counted at least ten times. Its antigen is currently unknown. Time point of the sample: sample taken at primary tumor resection. The donor population consisted of approximately 70 patients with untreated, early-stage non-small cell lung cancer. Whole RNA was taken from tumor, nontumor lung or frozen PBMC; it was then sequenced unsorted. The CDR3 has 13 residues. Germline CDR1 is SNHLY and CDR2 is FYNNEI. Trimming at V came to 6 bases and at J to 5 bases, leaving 3 bases not matched to a gene. Study-wide points: Counts that tracked tumor mutation counts were those of expanded intratumoral alpha and beta TCRs. The numbers of ubiquitous and regional expanded TCRs correlated with ubiquitous and regional nonsynonymous mutations, respectively.

TCRdb reanalysed the 5' RACE reads using MiXCR and keeps one entry per CDR3 protein. The sample gives about 100,000 distinct CDR3 sequences, around 4.8% of which show up once; around 20% is in the top ten. Sample: lung tumor tissue, taken at surgery. J is TRBJ2-3 and V is TRBV2; TRBD2 matches 9 bases. The origin of this receptor is a male donor with early-stage non-small cell lung cancer. The CDR3 region has the DNA TGTGCCAGCAGACTGACTAGCGGAGATACGCAGTATTTT. Amino acid sequence: CASRLTSGDTQYF.